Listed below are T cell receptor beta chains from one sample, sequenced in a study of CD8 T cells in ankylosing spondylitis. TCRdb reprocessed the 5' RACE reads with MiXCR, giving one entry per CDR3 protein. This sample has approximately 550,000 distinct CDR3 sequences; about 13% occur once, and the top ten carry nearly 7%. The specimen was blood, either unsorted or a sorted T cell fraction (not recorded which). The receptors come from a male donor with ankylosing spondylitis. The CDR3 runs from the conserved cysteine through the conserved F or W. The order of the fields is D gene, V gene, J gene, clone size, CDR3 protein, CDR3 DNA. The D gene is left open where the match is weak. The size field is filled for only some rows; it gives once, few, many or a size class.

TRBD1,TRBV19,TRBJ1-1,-,CASRKRGPGKGMNTEAFF,TGTGCCAGTAGGAAAAGGGGGCCGGGAAAGGGAATGAACACTGAAGCTTTCTTT
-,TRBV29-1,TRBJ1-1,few,CSVQVDVEAFF,TGCAGCGTTCAGGTGGACGTAGAAGCTTTCTTT
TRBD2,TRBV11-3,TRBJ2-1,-,CASSSTFGRELDNEQFF,TGTGCCAGCAGCTCCACCTTCGGGCGGGAGTTGGACAATGAGCAGTTCTTC
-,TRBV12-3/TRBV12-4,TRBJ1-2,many,CASLFTGTNGYTF,TGTGCCTCTCTATTTACCGGGACAAATGGCTACACCTTC
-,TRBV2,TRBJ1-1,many,CASSEALIAFF,TGTGCCAGCAGTGAAGCGCTAATAGCTTTCTTT
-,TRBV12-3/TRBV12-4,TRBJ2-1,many,CASSQLAAGGYNEQFF,TGTGCCAGCAGTCAATTAGCGGCTGGGGGGTACAATGAGCAGTTCTTC
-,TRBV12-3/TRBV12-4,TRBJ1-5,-,CTSSLGGLRGQPQHF,TGTACCAGCAGTTTGGGTGGGCTTCGGGGCCAGCCCCAGCATTTT
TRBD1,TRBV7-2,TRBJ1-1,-,CASSLGGTANTEAFF,TGTGCCAGCAGCTTAGGGGGGACAGCGAACACTGAAGCTTTCTTT
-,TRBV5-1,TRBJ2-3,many,CASSLGQGGASTDTQYF,TGCGCCAGCAGCTTGGGACAAGGGGGGGCAAGCACAGATACGCAGTATTTT
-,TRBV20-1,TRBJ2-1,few,CSALLPGHLLPNEQFF,TGCAGTGCTCTTCTTCCGGGACACCTTCTCCCCAATGAGCAGTTCTTC